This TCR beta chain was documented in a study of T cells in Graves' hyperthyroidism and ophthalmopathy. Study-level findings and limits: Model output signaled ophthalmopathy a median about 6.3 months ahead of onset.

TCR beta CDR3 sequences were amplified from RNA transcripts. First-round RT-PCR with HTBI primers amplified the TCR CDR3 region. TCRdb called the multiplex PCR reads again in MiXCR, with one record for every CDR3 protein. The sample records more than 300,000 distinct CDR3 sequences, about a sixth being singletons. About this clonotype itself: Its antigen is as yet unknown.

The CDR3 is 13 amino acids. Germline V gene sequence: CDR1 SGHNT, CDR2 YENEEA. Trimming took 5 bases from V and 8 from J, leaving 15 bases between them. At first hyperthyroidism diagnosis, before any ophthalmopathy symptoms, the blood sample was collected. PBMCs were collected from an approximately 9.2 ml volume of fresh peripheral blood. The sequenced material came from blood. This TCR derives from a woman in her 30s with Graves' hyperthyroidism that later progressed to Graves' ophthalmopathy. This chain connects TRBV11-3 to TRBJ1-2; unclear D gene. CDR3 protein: CASSAADTSGYTF. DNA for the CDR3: TGTGCCAGCAGCGCCGCTGACACGTCGGGCTACACCTTC. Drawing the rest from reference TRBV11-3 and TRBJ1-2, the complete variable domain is EAGVVQSPRYKIIEKKQPVAFWCNPISGHNTLYWYLQNLGQGPELLIRYENEEAVDDSQLPKDRFSAERLKGVDSTLKIQPAELGDSAVYLCASSAADTSGYTFGSGTRLTVV.